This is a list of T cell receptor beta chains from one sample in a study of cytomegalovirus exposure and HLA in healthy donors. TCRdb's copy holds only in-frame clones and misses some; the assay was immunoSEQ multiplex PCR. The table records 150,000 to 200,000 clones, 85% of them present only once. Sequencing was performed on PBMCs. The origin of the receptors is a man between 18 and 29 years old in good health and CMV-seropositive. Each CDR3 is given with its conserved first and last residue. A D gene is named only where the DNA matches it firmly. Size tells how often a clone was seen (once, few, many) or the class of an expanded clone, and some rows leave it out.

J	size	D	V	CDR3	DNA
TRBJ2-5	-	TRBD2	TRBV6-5	CATRGGHGETQYF	TGTGCCACCCGGGGAGGGCATGGAGAGACCCAGTACTTC
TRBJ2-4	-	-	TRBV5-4	CASSLRLSGDIQYF	TGTGCCAGCAGCTTGCGGCTCTCCGGGGACATTCAGTACTTC
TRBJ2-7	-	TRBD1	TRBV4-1	CASSWDSSYEQYF	TGCGCCAGCAGCTGGGACAGCTCCTACGAGCAGTACTTC
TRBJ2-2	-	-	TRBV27	CASSFLGELFF	TGTGCCAGCAGCTTCCTCGGGGAGCTGTTTTTT
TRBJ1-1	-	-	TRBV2	CASSGTAEAFF	TGTGCCAGCAGTGGGACAGCTGAAGCTTTCTTT
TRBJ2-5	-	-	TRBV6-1	CASRGGGGGQETQYF	TGTGCCAGCAGGGGCGGAGGGGGGGGACAAGAGACCCAGTACTTC
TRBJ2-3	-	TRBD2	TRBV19	CASSREEEDTQYF	TGTGCCAGTAGCCGGGAGGAGGAAGATACGCAGTATTTT
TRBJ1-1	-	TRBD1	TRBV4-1	CASSQGLVTGGEAFF	TGCGCCAGCAGCCAAGGGCTAGTGACAGGGGGTGAAGCTTTCTTT
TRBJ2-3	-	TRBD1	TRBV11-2	CASSYGQGPHTDTQYF	TGTGCCAGCAGCTACGGACAGGGACCACACACAGATACGCAGTATTTT
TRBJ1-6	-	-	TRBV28	CASRRGIRDNSPLHF	TGTGCCAGTCGAAGAGGCATCAGGGATAATTCACCCCTCCACTTT
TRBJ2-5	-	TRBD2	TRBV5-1	CASSSGLAETQYF	TGCGCCAGCAGCTCGGGACTAGCTGAGACCCAGTACTTC
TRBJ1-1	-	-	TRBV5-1	CASSDHDRRNTEAFF	TGCGCCAGCAGCGACCATGACAGGAGGAACACTGAAGCTTTCTTT
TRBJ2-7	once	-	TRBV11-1	CASKLGPTGEQYF	TGTGCCAGCAAACTGGGACCGACAGGAGAGCAGTACTTC
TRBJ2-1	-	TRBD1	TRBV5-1	CASSRGTGGNEQFF	TGCGCCAGCAGCCGGGGGACAGGGGGCAATGAGCAGTTCTTC
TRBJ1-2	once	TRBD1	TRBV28	CASSFRGLGYGYTF	TGTGCCAGCAGTTTCAGGGGGCTGGGGTATGGCTACACCTTC
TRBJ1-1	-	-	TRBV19	CASSSQGGTEAFF	TGTGCCAGTAGTTCTCAGGGTGGCACTGAAGCTTTCTTT
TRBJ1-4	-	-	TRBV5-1	CASRDTGDEKLFF	TGCGCCAGCAGGGACACGGGGGATGAAAAACTGTTTTTT
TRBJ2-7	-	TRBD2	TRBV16	CASSQSGGAYEQYF	TGTGCCAGCAGCCAATCGGGGGGGGCCTACGAGCAGTACTTC
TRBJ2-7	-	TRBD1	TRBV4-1	CASSPRDRAYEQYF	TGCGCCAGCAGCCCCCGGGACAGAGCCTACGAGCAGTACTTC
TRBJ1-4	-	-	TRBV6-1	CASSEGRELRINEKLFF	TGTGCCAGCAGTGAGGGACGGGAGCTAAGAATTAATGAAAAACTGTTTTTT
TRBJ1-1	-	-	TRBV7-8	CASSFAGLTNTEAFF	TGTGCCAGCAGCTTCGCAGGGTTGACGAACACTGAAGCTTTCTTT
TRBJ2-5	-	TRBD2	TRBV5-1	CASSLSPAGMGLAGVEGKETQYF	TGCGCCAGCAGCTTGAGTCCGGCAGGGATGGGACTAGCGGGGGTAGAGGGAAAAGAGACCCAGTACTTC
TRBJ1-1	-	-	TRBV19	CASSRSGSEAFF	TGTGCCAGTAGTAGGTCCGGGTCTGAAGCTTTCTTT
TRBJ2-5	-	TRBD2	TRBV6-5	CASSYGEGGTQYF	TGTGCCAGCAGTTACGGGGAGGGCGGGACCCAGTACTTC
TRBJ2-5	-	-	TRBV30	CAWSGGVRETQYF	TGTGCCTGGAGTGGGGGAGTCAGAGAGACCCAGTACTTC
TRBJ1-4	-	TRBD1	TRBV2	CASTVQGLTNEKLFF	TGTGCCAGCACGGTACAGGGGCTGACTAATGAAAAACTGTTTTTT
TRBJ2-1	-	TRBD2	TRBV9	CASSPSLAGLNEQFF	TGTGCCAGCAGCCCCTCTTTAGCGGGTCTAAATGAGCAGTTCTTC
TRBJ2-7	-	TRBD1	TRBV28	CATGTGEVEQYF	TGTGCCACCGGGACAGGGGAGGTCGAGCAGTACTTC
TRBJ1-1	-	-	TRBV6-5	CASSYPTVEAFF	TGTGCCAGCAGTTACCCGACAGTTGAAGCTTTCTTT
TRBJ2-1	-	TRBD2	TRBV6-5	CASGPGVAGEDEQFF	TGTGCCAGCGGCCCGGGGGTAGCGGGAGAAGATGAGCAGTTCTTC
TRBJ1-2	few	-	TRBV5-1	CASSFSGNRPNYGYTF	TGCGCCAGCAGCTTTAGCGGAAACAGGCCTAACTATGGCTACACCTTC
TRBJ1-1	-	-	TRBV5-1	CASSLARGSTEAFF	TGCGCCAGCAGCTTGGCCAGAGGCTCCACTGAAGCTTTCTTT
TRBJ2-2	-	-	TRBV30	CAESKGWNTGELFF	TGTGCTGAAAGTAAAGGGTGGAACACCGGGGAGTTGTTTTTT
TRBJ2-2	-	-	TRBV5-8	CASSLNTAGELFF	TGTGCCAGCAGCCTAAATACGGCCGGGGAGCTGTTTTTT
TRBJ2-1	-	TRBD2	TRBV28	CASSLYSGTDNEQFF	TGTGCCAGCAGTTTGTATAGCGGGACGGACAATGAGCAGTTCTTC
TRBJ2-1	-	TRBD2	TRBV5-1	CASSPLAGEDEQFF	TGCGCCAGCAGCCCCTTAGCGGGAGAGGATGAGCAGTTCTTC
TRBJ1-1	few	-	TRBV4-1	CASSPTWSRTSLNTEAFF	TGCGCCAGCAGCCCTACCTGGTCGCGAACCTCCTTGAACACTGAAGCTTTCTTT
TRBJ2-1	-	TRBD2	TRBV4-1	CASSYTGLAFNEQFF	TGCGCCAGCAGCTATACAGGACTAGCATTCAATGAGCAGTTCTTC
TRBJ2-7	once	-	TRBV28	CASSSHRDFSYEQYF	TGTGCCAGCAGTTCCCACCGGGACTTCTCCTACGAGCAGTACTTC
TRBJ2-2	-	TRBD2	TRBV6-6	CASSARGTLNTGELFF	TGTGCCAGCAGTGCGCGGGGGACCCTCAACACCGGGGAGCTGTTTTTT
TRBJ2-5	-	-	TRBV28	CASSRGQETQYF	TGTGCCAGCAGTCGGGGACAAGAGACCCAGTACTTC
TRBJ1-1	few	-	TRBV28	CASPPSRGVTEAFF	TGTGCCAGCCCCCCGTCCCGAGGAGTCACTGAAGCTTTCTTT
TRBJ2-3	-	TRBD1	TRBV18	CASSPRDRGTDTQYF	TGTGCCAGCTCACCGAGGGACAGGGGCACAGATACGCAGTATTTT
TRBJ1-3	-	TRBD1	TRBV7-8	CASRRTGGGNTIYF	TGTGCCAGCAGGAGGACAGGAGGCGGAAACACCATATATTTT
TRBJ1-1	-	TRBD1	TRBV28	CASSPPRTGANTEAFF	TGTGCCAGCAGTCCCCCTCGGACAGGGGCGAACACTGAAGCTTTCTTT
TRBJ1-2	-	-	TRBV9	CASSGTALANYGYTF	TGTGCCAGCAGCGGTACAGCTTTAGCTAACTATGGCTACACCTTC
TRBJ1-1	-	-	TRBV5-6	CASSLPMGRGWNTEAFF	TGTGCCAGCAGCTTGCCCATGGGGAGGGGCTGGAACACTGAAGCTTTCTTT
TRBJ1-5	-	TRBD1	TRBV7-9	CASSWGTGAPNQPQHF	TGTGCCAGCAGCTGGGGGACAGGGGCCCCCAATCAGCCCCAGCATTTT
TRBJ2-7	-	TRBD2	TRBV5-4	CASSRPLAGPSGEQYF	TGTGCCAGCAGCCGACCACTAGCGGGGCCCTCCGGCGAGCAGTACTTC
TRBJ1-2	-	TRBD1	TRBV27	CASSSGQGEGGYTF	TGTGCCAGCAGTTCCGGACAGGGCGAGGGTGGCTACACCTTC
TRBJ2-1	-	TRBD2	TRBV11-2	CASSSLAGGLKQFF	TGTGCCAGCAGCTCACTAGCGGGGGGACTAAAGCAGTTCTTC
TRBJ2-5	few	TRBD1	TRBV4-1	CASSQADRGQETQYF	TGCGCCAGCAGCCAAGCGGACAGGGGACAAGAGACCCAGTACTTC
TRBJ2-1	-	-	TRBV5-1	CASSLADINEQFF	TGCGCCAGCAGCTTAGCGGATATCAATGAGCAGTTCTTC
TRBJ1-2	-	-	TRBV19	CASSITGSFQGYTF	TGTGCCAGTAGTATCACAGGGAGCTTTCAAGGCTACACCTTC
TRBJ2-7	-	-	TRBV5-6	CASSGRGSGNYEQYF	TGTGCCAGCAGCGGCCGAGGGAGCGGCAACTACGAGCAGTACTTC
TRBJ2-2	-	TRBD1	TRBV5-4	CASSLDALGGASTGELFF	TGTGCCAGCAGCTTGGATGCGTTAGGGGGCGCTAGCACCGGGGAGCTGTTTTTT